These T cell receptor beta chains were read from a single sample in a study of T cells expressing NK-cell markers. TCRdb reworked the 5' RACE reads into one entry per CDR3 protein, no DNA. The record lists some 280,000 distinct CDR3 sequences, of which the ten most abundant hold 0.39%. The sequenced sample was blood T cells: a sorted CD56 or NKG2C T cell subset, CD4+ or CD8+ T cells, or bulk PBMC T cells (not recorded which). The receptors were sampled from a man aged 18 to 30 in good health. Each CDR3 is given with its conserved first and last residue. The order of the fields is CDR3 length, J gene, V gene, CDR3 protein.

cdr3_length: 14; j_call: TRBJ2-2; v_call: TRBV5-1; cdr3_aa: CASQPGGLAGELFF
cdr3_length: 11; j_call: TRBJ1-2; v_call: TRBV29-1; cdr3_aa: CSVDRTGGYTF
cdr3_length: 15; j_call: TRBJ1-1; v_call: TRBV12-3/TRBV12-4; cdr3_aa: CASSLLTGPGTEAFF
cdr3_length: 17; j_call: TRBJ1-5; v_call: TRBV20-1; cdr3_aa: CSARDSAGSGRNQPQHF
cdr3_length: 12; j_call: TRBJ2-2; v_call: TRBV2; cdr3_aa: CASSERWRSLFF
cdr3_length: 13; j_call: TRBJ2-2; v_call: TRBV7-2; cdr3_aa: CASRSWLTGELFF
cdr3_length: 14; j_call: TRBJ2-5; v_call: TRBV12-3/TRBV12-4; cdr3_aa: CASSLLAGRETQYF
cdr3_length: 14; j_call: TRBJ2-1; v_call: TRBV4-2; cdr3_aa: CASSQDGLAGEQFF
cdr3_length: 16; j_call: TRBJ2-1; v_call: TRBV7-6; cdr3_aa: CASSLSGTSGTSEQFF
cdr3_length: 19; j_call: TRBJ2-6; v_call: TRBV4-3; cdr3_aa: CASSLRAGQEQSGANVLTF
cdr3_length: 14; j_call: TRBJ2-3; v_call: TRBV20-1; cdr3_aa: CSASGLSLTDTQYF
cdr3_length: 16; j_call: TRBJ2-1; v_call: TRBV20-1; cdr3_aa: CSASPRRGGSYNEQFF
cdr3_length: 14; j_call: TRBJ1-4; v_call: TRBV5-4; cdr3_aa: CASSLLGGGEKLFF
cdr3_length: 16; j_call: TRBJ1-1; v_call: TRBV7-2; cdr3_aa: CASSLGTALMNTEAFF
cdr3_length: 12; j_call: TRBJ2-7; v_call: TRBV10-3; cdr3_aa: CAISTSAYEQYF
cdr3_length: 15; j_call: TRBJ1-5; v_call: TRBV6-1; cdr3_aa: CASSAKTAGNQPQHF
cdr3_length: 15; j_call: TRBJ2-1; v_call: TRBV7-2; cdr3_aa: CASSFLAGGGNEQFF
cdr3_length: 18; j_call: TRBJ2-5; v_call: TRBV6-1; cdr3_aa: CASRRGTSVTPVGETQYF
cdr3_length: 14; j_call: TRBJ2-3; v_call: TRBV5-5; cdr3_aa: CASSLSDRTDTQYF
cdr3_length: 15; j_call: TRBJ1-5; v_call: TRBV7-9; cdr3_aa: CASSPTLRDNQPQHF
cdr3_length: 14; j_call: TRBJ2-1; v_call: TRBV5-5; cdr3_aa: CASSSPVEINEQFF
cdr3_length: 15; j_call: TRBJ2-1; v_call: TRBV7-3; cdr3_aa: CASSLSVFSYNEQFF
cdr3_length: 13; j_call: TRBJ2-7; v_call: TRBV20-1; cdr3_aa: CSAPPAPDYEQYF
cdr3_length: 16; j_call: TRBJ2-1; v_call: TRBV11-2; cdr3_aa: CASSPSIIPGDNEQFF